This TCR beta chain was retrieved from a study of cytomegalovirus exposure and HLA in healthy donors. This clone was detected a few times. The PCR used 60 Vbeta and 13 Jbeta primers. Profiled with immunoSEQ multiplex PCR; TCRdb holds only in-frame clones, not every one. The sample holds some 95,000 clones; approximately 72% are singletons and the top ten take over 3.5%. CDR1 is MNHEY, CDR2 SVGAGI, per germline. Trimming took off 0 bases at V and 9 bases at J, with 11 bases between the two ends. The CDR3 runs to 13 residues. Sequenced input: PBMCs. V and J are TRBV6-5 and TRBJ1-1, with D possibly being TRBD1 (5 bases). The receptor was derived from a woman aged 40-49 years in good health and CMV-seropositive. CDR3 nucleotides: TGTGCCAGCAGTTACTCAGGGGCAGGGCAAGCTTTCTTT. It encodes CASSYSGAGQAFF.